These 2 T cell receptor beta chains originate from one sample sequenced in a study of beta chain features in type 1 diabetes (dated by TCRdb to between 2018 and 2020). The library was generated by the immunoSEQ multiplex PCR assay. The entire amount of isolated RNA was reverse transcribed using the High Capacity cDNA Reverse Transcription Kit, so the sequenced TCRB transcripts were expressed ones. In its TCRdb copy, this immuneACCESS table keeps in-frame sequences only and misses some clones. Where compared with another copy, unresolved V genes explain less than half of these, and the others have no known cause. The sample profile shows about 140,000 clones; around 9.3% of them were found once. 1% to 1.5% of the sample goes to the ten largest clones. Sequencing used naive CD4+ T cells from blood. The cell subset or site label for this specimen denotes: true naive CD4+ T cells. Receptor source: a man between 18 and 29 years old in good health.

The rearrangement links TRBV2 to TRBJ2-7; no clear D gene. Trimming stripped 7 bases from V and 3 bases from J, with 13 bases between. The CDR3 has 13 residues. Germline-derived CDR1 and CDR2 are SNHLY and FYNNEI. This CDR3 is CASKVYSYYEQYF. The CDR3, as DNA: TGTGCCAGCAAAGTTTACTCTTACTACGAGCAGTACTTC. Using reference TRBV2 and TRBJ2-7 for the parts outside the CDR3, the full variable domain is EPEVTQTPSHQVTQMGQEVILRCVPISNHLYFYWYRQILGQKVEFLVSFYNNEISEKSEIFDDQFSVERPDGSNFTLKIRSTKLEDSAMYFCASKVYSYYEQYFGPGTRLTVT.

This clone came up many times. This chain connects TRBV4-2 to TRBJ2-2; D might be TRBD1 (5 bases). The CDR3 is made up of 15 amino acids. V lost 6 bases, J lost 6 bases, and 17 bases lay in between. The germline CDR1 and CDR2 sequences are LGHNA and YNFKEQ. Written as DNA, the CDR3 is TGTGCCAGCAGGCTTTCTCGGACAACCCCCGGGGAGCTGTTTTTT. Protein product: CASRLSRTTPGELFF.